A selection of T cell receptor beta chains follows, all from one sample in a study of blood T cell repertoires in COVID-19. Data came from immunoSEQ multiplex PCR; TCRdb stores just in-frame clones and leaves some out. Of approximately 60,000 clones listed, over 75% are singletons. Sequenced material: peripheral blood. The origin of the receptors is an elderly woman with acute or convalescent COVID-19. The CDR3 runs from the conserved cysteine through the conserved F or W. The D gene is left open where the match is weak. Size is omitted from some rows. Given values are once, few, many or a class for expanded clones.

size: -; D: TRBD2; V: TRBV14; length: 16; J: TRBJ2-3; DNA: TGTGCCAGCAGCCCGCAACCGGGACTAAACACAGATACGCAGTATTTT; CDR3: CASSPQPGLNTDTQYF
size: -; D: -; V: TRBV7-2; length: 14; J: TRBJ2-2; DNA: TGTGCCAGCAGCTTAGACAGGAACACCGGGGAGCTGTTTTTT; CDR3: CASSLDRNTGELFF
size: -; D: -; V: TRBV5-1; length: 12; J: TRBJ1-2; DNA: TGCGCCAGCAGCTCCAGGGAGGGACACCCCGTTTTC; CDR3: CASSSREGHPVF
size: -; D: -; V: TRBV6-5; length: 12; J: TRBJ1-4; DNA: TGTGCCAGCAGACGGGTCGGGGAAAAACTGTTTTTT; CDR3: CASRRVGEKLFF
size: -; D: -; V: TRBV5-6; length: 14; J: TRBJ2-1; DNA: TGTGCCAGCAGCCCCTGGACAGCCTACAATGAGCAGTTCTTC; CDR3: CASSPWTAYNEQFF
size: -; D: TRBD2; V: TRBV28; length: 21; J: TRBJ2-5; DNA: TGTGCCAGCAGTTACCCCCGGCGCCCGGATGCGGGAGGGCCGGGGCAAGAGACCCAGTACTTC; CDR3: CASSYPRRPDAGGPGQETQYF
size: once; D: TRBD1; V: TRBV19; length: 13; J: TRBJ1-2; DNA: TGTGCCAGTACAAGGGACAGGCGCCATGGCTACACCTTC; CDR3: CASTRDRRHGYTF
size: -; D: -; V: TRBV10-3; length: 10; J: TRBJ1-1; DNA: TGTGCCATCGAGGGGAGGTTAGCTTTCTTT; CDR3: CAIEGRLAFF
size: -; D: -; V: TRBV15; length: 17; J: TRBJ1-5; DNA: TGTGCCACCAGCAGATCCCTGGGGGAGGGCGGGAATCAGCCCCAGCATTTT; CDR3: CATSRSLGEGGNQPQHF
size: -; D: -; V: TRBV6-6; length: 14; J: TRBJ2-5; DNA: TGTGCCAGCAGTTACCCGGGAACCCAAGAGACCCAGTACTTC; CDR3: CASSYPGTQETQYF
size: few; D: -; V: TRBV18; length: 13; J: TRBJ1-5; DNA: TGTGCCAGCTCACCCGACAGGCGACAGCCCCAGCATTTT; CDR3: CASSPDRRQPQHF
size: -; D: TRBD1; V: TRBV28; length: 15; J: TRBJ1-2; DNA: TGTGCCAGCAAACCCCAGGGACAGGGGCACAATGGCTACACCTTC; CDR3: CASKPQGQGHNGYTF
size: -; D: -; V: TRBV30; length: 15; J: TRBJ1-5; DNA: TGTGCCTGGAGTGAGTGGCAGGGCCGTAATCAGCCCCAGCATTTT; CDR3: CAWSEWQGRNQPQHF
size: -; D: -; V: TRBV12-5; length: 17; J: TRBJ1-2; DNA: TGTGCTAGTGGTTTGGGTACTGTAGTAGGGAGGGGGGATGGCTACACCTTC; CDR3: CASGLGTVVGRGDGYTF
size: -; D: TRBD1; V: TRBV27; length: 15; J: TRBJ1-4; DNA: TGTGCCAGCAGTACAATACAGGGGGCTAATGAAAAACTGTTTTTT; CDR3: CASSTIQGANEKLFF
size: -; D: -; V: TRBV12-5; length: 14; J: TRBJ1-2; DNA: TGTGCTAGTGGTTTGGGCACACAGGGCTATGGCTACACCTTC; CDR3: CASGLGTQGYGYTF
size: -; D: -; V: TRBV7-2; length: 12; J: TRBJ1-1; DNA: TGTGCCAGCAGCTTACTCGGCACTGAAGCTTTCTTT; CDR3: CASSLLGTEAFF
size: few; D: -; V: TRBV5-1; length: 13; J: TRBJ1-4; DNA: TGCGCCAGCAGCTTGGCGGAGCGGGAAAAACTGTTTTTT; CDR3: CASSLAEREKLFF
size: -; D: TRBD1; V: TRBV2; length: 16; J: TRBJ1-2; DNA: TGTGCCAGCAGCCAAAGCAGGACAGGGTGGGACTATGGCTACACCTTC; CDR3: CASSQSRTGWDYGYTF
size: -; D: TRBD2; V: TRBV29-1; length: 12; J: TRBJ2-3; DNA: TGCAGCGTAAAGCGGGGTGCAGATACGCAGTATTTT; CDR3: CSVKRGADTQYF
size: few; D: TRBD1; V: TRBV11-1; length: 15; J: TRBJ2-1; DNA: TGTGCCAGCAGCCCTAGACAGGGGGTAAGGGATGAGCAGTTCTTC; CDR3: CASSPRQGVRDEQFF
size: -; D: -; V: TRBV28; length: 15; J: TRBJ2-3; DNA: TGTGCCAGCAGTTTTGGCTGGCCGGGACTGGGAACGCAGTATTTT; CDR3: CASSFGWPGLGTQYF
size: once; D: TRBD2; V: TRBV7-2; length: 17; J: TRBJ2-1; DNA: TGTGCCAGCACCGTTGGGTCCACTAGCGGGGGGTCAAATGAGCAGTTCTTC; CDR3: CASTVGSTSGGSNEQFF
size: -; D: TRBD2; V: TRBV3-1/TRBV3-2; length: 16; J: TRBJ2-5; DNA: TGTGCCAGCAGCCAAGTGGCGGGAGTAGGACAAGAGACCCAGTACTTC; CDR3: CASSQVAGVGQETQYF
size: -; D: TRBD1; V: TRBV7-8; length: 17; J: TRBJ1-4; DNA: TGTGCCAGCAGCTTATCTTTCTTTAGGACAGGGGTTGAAAAACTGTTTTTT; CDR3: CASSLSFFRTGVEKLFF
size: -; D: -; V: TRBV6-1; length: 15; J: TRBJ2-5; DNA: TGTGCCAGCAGTGAAGCGCGGAACTTTCAAGAGACCCAGTACTTC; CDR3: CASSEARNFQETQYF
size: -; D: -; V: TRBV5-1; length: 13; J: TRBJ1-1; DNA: TGCGCCAGCAGCTTGACCGGGGGAGGTGAAGCTTTCTTT; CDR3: CASSLTGGGEAFF
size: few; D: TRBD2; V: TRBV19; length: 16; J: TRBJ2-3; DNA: TGTGCCAGTAGGGTAGCGGGACAACACTCACGAAATACGCAGTATTTT; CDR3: CASRVAGQHSRNTQYF
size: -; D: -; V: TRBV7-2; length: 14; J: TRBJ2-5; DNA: TGTGCCAGCAGCCGCTACTCTGATCAAGAGACCCAGTACTTC; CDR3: CASSRYSDQETQYF
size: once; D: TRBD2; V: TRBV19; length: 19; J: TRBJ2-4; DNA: TGTGCCAGTAGTATAAGGACTAGCGGGAGCGGATTAGCCAAAAACATTCAGTACTTC; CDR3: CASSIRTSGSGLAKNIQYF
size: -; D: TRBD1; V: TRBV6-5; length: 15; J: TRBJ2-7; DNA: TGTGCCAGCAGATCCCGGGACAGGGGCTTTAACGAGCAGTACTTC; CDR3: CASRSRDRGFNEQYF
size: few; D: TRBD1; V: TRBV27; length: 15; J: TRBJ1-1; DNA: TGTGCCAGCAGTTTGTCCGGGACAGGGAACACTGAAGCTTTCTTT; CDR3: CASSLSGTGNTEAFF
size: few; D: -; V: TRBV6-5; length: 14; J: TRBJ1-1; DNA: TGTGCCAGCAGGGGTGCTGTCTCGGGGACTGAAGCTTTCTTT; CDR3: CASRGAVSGTEAFF
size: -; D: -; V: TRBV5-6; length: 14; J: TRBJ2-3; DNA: TGTGCCAGCAGCATAGGGGCTAACACAGATACGCAGTATTTT; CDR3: CASSIGANTDTQYF
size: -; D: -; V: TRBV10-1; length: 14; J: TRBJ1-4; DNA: TGCGCCGGCAGTGAGTACAGGAGTAATGAAAAACTGTTTTTT; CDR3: CAGSEYRSNEKLFF
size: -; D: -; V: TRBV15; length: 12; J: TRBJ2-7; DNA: TGTGCCACCAGCAGACAGGGCTCCGAGCAGTACTTC; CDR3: CATSRQGSEQYF
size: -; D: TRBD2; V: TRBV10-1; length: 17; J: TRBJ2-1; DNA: TGCGCCAGCAGTGAGAAAGCGACTAGCGGGAGCTACAATGAGCAGTTCTTC; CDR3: CASSEKATSGSYNEQFF
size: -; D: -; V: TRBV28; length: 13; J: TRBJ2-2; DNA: TGTGCCAGCAGGCGTGCGGGGCCCCTGGAGCTGTTTTTT; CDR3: CASRRAGPLELFF
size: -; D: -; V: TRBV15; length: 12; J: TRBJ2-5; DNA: TGTGCCACCAGCCGAGGGAGAGAGACCCAGTACTTC; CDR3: CATSRGRETQYF
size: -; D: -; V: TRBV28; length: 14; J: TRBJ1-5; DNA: TGTGCCAGCAGTTTGTTAGGGGGCAATCAGCCCCAGCATTTT; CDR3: CASSLLGGNQPQHF
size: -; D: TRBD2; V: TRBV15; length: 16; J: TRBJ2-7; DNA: TGTGCCACGGCGCGGGGCGGCGGGGGACCCTCCTACGAGCAGTACTTC; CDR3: CATARGGGGPSYEQYF
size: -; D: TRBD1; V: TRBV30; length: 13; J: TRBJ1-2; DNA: TGTGCCTGGAGTACAGGGGTCCCCTATGGCTACACCTTC; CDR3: CAWSTGVPYGYTF
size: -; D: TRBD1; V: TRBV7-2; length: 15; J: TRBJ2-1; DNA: TGTGCCAGCAGCCCGGAGAGGACAGGGGAGCATGAGCAGTTCTTC; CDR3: CASSPERTGEHEQFF
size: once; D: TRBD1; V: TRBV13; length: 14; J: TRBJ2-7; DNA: TGTGCCAGCAGCTTACCGGGACAGGGCAGGGAGCAGTACTTC; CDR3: CASSLPGQGREQYF
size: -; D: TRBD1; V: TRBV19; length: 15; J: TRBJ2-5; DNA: TGTGCCACCAAATACAGGGGGCGTTGGCAAGAGACCCAGTACTTC; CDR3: CATKYRGRWQETQYF
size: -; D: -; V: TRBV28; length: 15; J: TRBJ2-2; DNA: TGTGCCAGCAGTTATCAGGGGCGGAACACCGGGGAGCTGTTTTTT; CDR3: CASSYQGRNTGELFF
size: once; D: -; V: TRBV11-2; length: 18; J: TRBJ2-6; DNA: TGTGCCAGCAGCTTAGCCAGGCCTCGTCTCTCTGGGGCCAACGTCCTGACTTTC; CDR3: CASSLARPRLSGANVLTF
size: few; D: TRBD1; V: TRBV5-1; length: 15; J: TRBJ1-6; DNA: TGCGCCAGCAGCTTGGAGGGCAGGGGGGATTCACCCCTCCACTTT; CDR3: CASSLEGRGDSPLHF
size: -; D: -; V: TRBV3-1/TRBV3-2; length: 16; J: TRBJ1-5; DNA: TGTGCCAGCAGCCAAGGGGGAGGGGAGGGCAATCAGCCCCAGCATTTT; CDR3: CASSQGGGEGNQPQHF
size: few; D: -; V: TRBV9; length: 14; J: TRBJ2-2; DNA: TGTGCCAGCAGCGTAGATGGGGGGTCCGGGGAGCTGTTTTTT; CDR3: CASSVDGGSGELFF
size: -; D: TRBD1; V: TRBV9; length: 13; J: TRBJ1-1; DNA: TGTGCCAGCAGCGTAACAGGGGATTCTGAAGCTTTCTTT; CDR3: CASSVTGDSEAFF
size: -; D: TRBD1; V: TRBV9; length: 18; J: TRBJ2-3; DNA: TGTGCCAGCAGCGTAGTAGAGGGACAGGGAACCCGCACAGATACGCAGTATTTT; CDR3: CASSVVEGQGTRTDTQYF
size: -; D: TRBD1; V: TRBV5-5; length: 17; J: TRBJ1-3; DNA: TGTGCCAGCAGCTTGCTACCTGGGACAGGGAAGGGAAACACCATATATTTT; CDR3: CASSLLPGTGKGNTIYF
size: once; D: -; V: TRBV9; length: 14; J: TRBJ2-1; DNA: TGTGCCAGCAGCGGCTGGACTAGGGGGAATGAGCAGTTCTTC; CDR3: CASSGWTRGNEQFF
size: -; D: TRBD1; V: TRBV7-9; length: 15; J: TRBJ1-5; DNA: TGTGCCAGCAGCCGGGACAGGGAGGACAATCAGCCCCAGCATTTT; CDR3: CASSRDREDNQPQHF
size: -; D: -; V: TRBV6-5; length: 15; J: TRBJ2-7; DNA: TGTGCCTCCCATCAGGCGGACAGAGGGGCCTACGAGCAGTACTTC; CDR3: CASHQADRGAYEQYF
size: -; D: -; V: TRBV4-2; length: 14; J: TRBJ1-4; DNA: TGTGCCAGCAGCGGACAGCCAACTAATGAAAAACTGTTTTTT; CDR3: CASSGQPTNEKLFF
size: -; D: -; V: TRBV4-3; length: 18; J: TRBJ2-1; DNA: TGCGCCAGCAGCCAGAACCCTTTACTTACTCCTACAGTGGATGAGCAGTTCTTC; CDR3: CASSQNPLLTPTVDEQFF
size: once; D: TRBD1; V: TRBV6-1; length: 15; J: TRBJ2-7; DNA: TGTGCCAGCAGTGAGGGGGGACAGGCAATCTACGAGCAGTACTTC; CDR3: CASSEGGQAIYEQYF
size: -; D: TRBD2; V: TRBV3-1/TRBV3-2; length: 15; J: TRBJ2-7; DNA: TGTGCCAGCAGCCGGACTAGCGGGGGACCCTACGAGCAGTACTTC; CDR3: CASSRTSGGPYEQYF